A single sample gave rise to the 26 T cell receptor beta chains below, sequenced in a study of T cell changes during pregnancy in multiple sclerosis. TCRdb's copy holds only in-frame clones and misses some; the assay was immunoSEQ multiplex PCR. Of 35,000 or so clones in the sample, about 88% were seen once. This specimen was CD4+ T cells from peripheral blood mononuclear cells, taken before pregnancy. These receptors were obtained from a female donor with multiple sclerosis, enrolled in a pregnancy study.

The chain has TRBV18 and TRBJ2-7; 9 bases are shared with TRBD1. This CDR3 has 13 amino acids. Germline V gene sequence: CDR1 KGHSH, CDR2 LQKENI. The V gene end was trimmed by 2 bases and the J gene end by 7 bases; junction bases not matched to a gene: 3. DNA for the CDR3: TGTGCCAGCTCACCAACAGGGGGCAGGGAGCAGTACTTC. Translated: CASSPTGGREQYF.

The rearrangement links TRBV9 to TRBJ1-3; D gene ambiguous. CDR1 is SGDLS, CDR2 YYNGEE, per germline. V lost 0 bases and J 1 base, leaving 5 bases between the germline ends. The CDR3 loop spans 14 amino acids. The CDR3 DNA follows: TGTGCCAGCAGCGTAGTAGCATCTGGAAACACCATATATTTT. This translates into CASSVVASGNTIYF. The entire variable domain, with the rest obtained from reference TRBV9 and TRBJ1-3, is as follows: DSGVTQTPKHLITATGQRVTLRCSPRSGDLSVYWYQQSLDQGLQFLIQYYNGEERAKGNILERFSAQQFPDLHSELNLSSLELGDSALYFCASSVVASGNTIYFGEGSWLTVV.

The chain carries TRBV4-1 and TRBJ2-7, with TRBD2 matching 13 bases. J was trimmed by 7 bases and V by 3 bases; bases with no gene match: 18. This CDR3 is 19 amino acids long. Germline-derived CDR1 and CDR2 are MGHRA and YSYEKL. CDR3 nucleotides: TGCGCCAGCAGCCAGGAGACTAGCGGGAGGTCTCTTTTTTCGGGAGAGCAGTACTTC. Amino acid sequence: CASSQETSGRSLFSGEQYF.

The chain uses TRBV5-1 and TRBJ1-1, with D tentatively TRBD1 (5 bases). The CDR3 has 14 residues. Trimming removed 5 bases from V and 5 bases from J, with 16 bases in between. Per germline, CDR1 SGHRS and CDR2 YFSETQ. CDR3 residues: CASRFGGTETEAFF. The DNA for the CDR3 is TGCGCCAGCAGATTTGGGGGGACGGAGACTGAAGCTTTCTTT.

This clone was recorded a few times. The chain links TRBV7-3 to TRBJ1-1; D ambiguous. Trimming pared 3 bases from V and 3 bases from J, leaving 11 bases between. Germline V lookup: CDR1 SGHTA, CDR2 FQGTGA. The CDR3 has 14 amino acids. DNA of the CDR3: TGTGCCAGCAGCTTTAAGTTAAGAGACACTGAAGCTTTCTTT. Protein: CASSFKLRDTEAFF.

V is TRBV30 and J is TRBJ2-3; D gene ambiguous. Germline loops: CDR1 GTSNPN, CDR2 SVGIG (reference sequence). V was clipped by 3 bases and J by 6 bases, with 7 bases between them. This CDR3 has 11 residues. CDR3 DNA: TGTGCCTGGAGGGTGGAGGATACGCAGTATTTT. Encoded protein: CAWRVEDTQYF.

By sample share, this clone is medium-sized. Distinct nucleotide sequences in the sample also encode this CDR3. The genes are TRBV19 and TRBJ2-5, with unresolved D. Trimming took 8 bases from V and 4 from J, leaving 11 bases between them. CDR3 length: 12 residues. The germline V gene has CDR1 LNHDA and CDR2 SQIVND (reference sequence). The DNA of the CDR3 is TGTGCCAGTCGACAAGCTGGAGAGACCCAGTACTTC. It codes for CASRQAGETQYF.

The rearrangement links TRBV25-1 to TRBJ1-6; D not resolved. Between the trimmed V and J ends, which lost 1 base and 7 bases, there was a span of 11 bases. The CDR3 is made up of 15 amino acids. CDR1 MGHDK and CDR2 SYGVNS come from the germline V gene. CDR3 sequence: CASSESVTTNSPLHF. The CDR3 coding sequence is TGTGCCAGCAGTGAATCTGTCACCACAAATTCACCCCTCCACTTT.

The chain employs TRBV9 and TRBJ2-1; D not certain. The CDR3 contains 12 residues. V lost 0 bases, J lost 14 bases, and 12 bases lay in between. Germline lookup yields CDR1 SGDLS and CDR2 YYNGEE. The CDR3 here is CASSVEPFSKFF. The CDR3 DNA is TGTGCCAGCAGCGTAGAGCCTTTTTCAAAGTTCTTC.

CDR3 DNA: TGTGCCAGCAGTGGGGAACGAGGGGGAAATCAGCCCCAGCATTTT. This codes for CASSGERGGNQPQHF. V is TRBV2 and J is TRBJ1-5; a possible D gene is TRBD1 (6 bases). This CDR3 spans 15 amino acids. CDR1 and CDR2 (germline): SNHLY, FYNNEI. V lost 4 bases and J 4 bases, leaving 14 bases between the germline ends.

V usage is TRBV12-5 and J usage is TRBJ2-5, with TRBD2 as a possible D gene (6 bases). In germline, CDR1 is LGHNT, CDR2 FRNRAP. The CDR3 covers 15 residues. Trimming took 3 bases from V and 4 from J, leaving 15 bases between them. CDR3: CASGFGGRGGETQYF. DNA for the CDR3: TGTGCTAGTGGTTTCGGCGGGCGGGGTGGAGAGACCCAGTACTTC.

This chain connects TRBV5-1 to TRBJ2-1, with D possibly matching TRBD1 (6 bases). Deletions cut 0 bases from V and 6 bases from J, with 10 bases between. The CDR3 has 14 residues. Per the germline V gene, CDR1 is SGHRS and CDR2 is YFSETQ. The CDR3 loop is CASSLGVGGNEQFF. CDR3 sequence (DNA): TGCGCCAGCAGCTTGGGCGTAGGGGGCAATGAGCAGTTCTTC. Based on the CDR3 plus reference TRBV5-1 and TRBJ2-1, the full variable domain is KAGVTQTPRYLIKTRGQQVTLSCSPISGHRSVSWYQQTPGQGLQFLFEYFSETQRNKGNFPGRFSGRQFSNSRSEMNVSTLELGDSALYLCASSLGVGGNEQFFGPGTRLTVL.

The rearrangement joins TRBV6-5 to TRBJ2-7; 10 positions agree with TRBD1. Trimming at V came to 0 bases and at J to 7 bases, leaving 6 bases not matched to a gene. The CDR3 length is 15 residues. Germline CDR1 reads MNHEY; CDR2 reads SVGAGI. The CDR3 region has the DNA TGTGCCAGCAGTTACTCGAGACAGGGGGCAGGGGAGCAGTACTTC. It encodes CASSYSRQGAGEQYF.

The chain combines TRBV7-2 with TRBJ2-7, with D perhaps TRBD1 (8 bases). The V and J ends lost 1 base and 4 bases respectively, with 14 bases between them. Looked up from germline, CDR1 is SGHTA and CDR2 is FQGNSA. The length of the CDR3 is 15 residues. The CDR3 bases are TGTGCCAGCAGCTTAGTGACAGGGGAGGGGTACGAGCAGTACTTC. Its translation: CASSLVTGEGYEQYF.

This clone occurred once. The rearrangement links TRBV19 to TRBJ1-2; TRBD1 agrees at 11 bases. This CDR3 is 17 amino acids long. J lost 2 bases, V lost 4 bases, and 9 bases had no gene match. Germline V gives CDR1 LNHDA, CDR2 SQIVND (reference sequence). The DNA of the CDR3 is TGTGCCAGTAGTACCACCGGGACAGGGGGTAAAAACTATGGCTACACCTTC. This codes for CASSTTGTGGKNYGYTF. Looking up the rest from reference TRBV19 and TRBJ1-2 gives the full variable domain: DGGITQSPKYLFRKEGQNVTLSCEQNLNHDAMYWYRQDPGQGLRLIYYSQIVNDFQKGDIAEGYSVSREKKESFPLTVTSAQKNPTAFYLCASSTTGTGGKNYGYTFGSGTRLTVV.

J is TRBJ1-5 and V is TRBV30; possible D gene TRBD1, 5 bases. Trimming pared 2 bases from V and 0 bases from J, leaving 8 bases between. This CDR3 has 14 amino acids. Germline CDR1 GTSNPN, CDR2 SVGIG (reference sequence). CDR3 sequence reads: CAWSMTVSNQPQHF. The CDR3 nucleotides are TGTGCCTGGAGTATGACAGTTAGCAATCAGCCCCAGCATTTT.

The V and J genes are TRBV11-3 and TRBJ2-5; 8 positions match TRBD1. CDR1 is SGHNT and CDR2 is YENEEA in the germline V gene. The CDR3 contains 14 residues. V shed 3 bases and J 3 bases; nucleotides not matched to a gene: 3. The chain's CDR3 is CASSLTTGEETQYF. The CDR3 DNA follows: TGTGCCAGCAGCTTGACGACAGGGGAAGAGACCCAGTACTTC.

The CDR3 reads CASSPGLAETYEQYF. The CDR3 DNA reads as TGTGCCAGCAGCCCAGGACTAGCGGAAACCTACGAGCAGTACTTC. The V and J genes are TRBV7-9 and TRBJ2-7, with TRBD2 matching 10 bases. Germline CDR1 and CDR2: SEHNR and FQNEAQ (reference sequence). Trimming removed 5 bases from V and 2 bases from J; junction bases left unmatched: 6. The CDR3 covers 15 residues.

The CDR3 nucleotides are TGTGCCAGCACCAGACTAGCGGGATTACCCGAGCAGTACTTC. It yields the protein CASTRLAGLPEQYF. The chain has TRBV7-2 and TRBJ2-7; 11 bases fit TRBD2. Looked up from germline, CDR1 is SGHTA and CDR2 is FQGNSA. The V segment lost 7 bases and the J segment 6 bases; nucleotides outside the gene matches: 8. The CDR3 runs 14 residues.

The chain has TRBV28 and TRBJ1-1; D perhaps matches TRBD1 (6 bases). This CDR3 is built from 12 residues. Per germline, CDR1 MDHEN and CDR2 SYDVKM. V was pared by 7 bases and J by 6 bases, with 12 bases between. The chain's CDR3 is CASTRDTAEAFF. The CDR3 DNA reads TGTGCCAGCACCCGGGACACAGCTGAAGCTTTCTTT.

V gene TRBV5-1 combines with J gene TRBJ1-4; 7 bases align to TRBD1. Germline V gives CDR1 SGHRS, CDR2 YFSETQ. V trimming: 4 bases; J trimming: 7 bases; junction bases outside the gene matches: 10. CDR3 length: 15 residues. The CDR3 region has the DNA TGCGCCAGCAGCCCGCGGGACAGCGGTACTGAAAAACTGTTTTTT. Its protein is CASSPRDSGTEKLFF.

The table lists this clone with a count of one. This rearrangement joins TRBV5-4 to TRBJ1-2, with TRBD1 as a possible D gene (6 bases). This CDR3 spans 15 amino acids. The germline gives CDR1 SGHNT, CDR2 YYREEE (reference sequence). V was trimmed by 4 bases and J by 4 bases, leaving 17 bases between them. The CDR3 here is CASSPSGAGVYGYTF. CDR3 DNA sequence: TGTGCCAGCAGCCCCTCCGGGGCAGGGGTCTATGGCTACACCTTC.

The chain recombines TRBV29-1 with TRBJ1-1, with D possibly being TRBD1 (5 bases). The CDR3 runs 14 residues. V lost 7 bases to trimming and J lost 0 bases, with 15 bases between them. Germline values: CDR1 SQVTM, CDR2 ANQGSEA. CDR3 DNA: TGCAGCGGCAGAGGTGGGGGGGTGAACACTGAAGCTTTCTTT. It is translated as CSGRGGGVNTEAFF.

This clone has just a few counts. The rearrangement links TRBV2 to TRBJ1-1; a possible D gene is TRBD1 (6 bases). The CDR3 totals 13 residues. Trimming left V 3 bases short and J 4 bases short, with 9 bases between. Germline V gene sequence: CDR1 SNHLY, CDR2 FYNNEI. The CDR3 DNA reads as TGTGCCAGCAGTGACAGGGGCTTCACTGAAGCTTTCTTT. Protein: CASSDRGFTEAFF. The variable domain in full, completed from reference TRBV2 and TRBJ1-1, reads EPEVTQTPSHQVTQMGQEVILRCVPISNHLYFYWYRQILGQKVEFLVSFYNNEISEKSEIFDDQFSVERPDGSNFTLKIRSTKLEDSAMYFCASSDRGFTEAFFGQGTRLTVV.

The chain is built from TRBV29-1 and TRBJ2-1, with D possibly being TRBD2 (5 bases). The CDR3 runs 12 residues. The germline V gene encodes CDR1 SQVTM and CDR2 ANQGSEA. Trimming took off 3 bases at V and 6 bases at J, with 9 bases between the two ends. This CDR3 reads CSVDNRGNEQFF. In nucleotides, the CDR3 is TGCAGCGTTGATAATCGGGGCAATGAGCAGTTCTTC.

The rearrangement joins TRBV10-3 to TRBJ1-3; possibly TRBD1 for D (6 bases). CDR3 length: 17 amino acids. Germline V gene sequence: CDR1 ENHRY, CDR2 SYGVKD. Trimming stripped 1 base from V and 0 bases from J, with 13 bases between. Here the CDR3 reads CAISEWGQVISGNTIYF. CDR3 in DNA: TGTGCCATCAGTGAGTGGGGGCAGGTTATCTCTGGAAACACCATATATTTT.